The sequence of this TCR beta chain was determined in a study of cytomegalovirus exposure and HLA in healthy donors (dated by TCRdb to 2017 to 2019). Broadly, across the study: In an earlier analysis of some 610 of the donors, 276 Gb of sequence data and 90 million to 120 million unique TCR beta sequences from roughly 200 million T cells were reported. An early release that covered approximately 600 HLA-typed donors contained approximately 300 gigabases of sequencing data and tens of millions of unique TCR sequences. The genetic ancestry cluster associated with self-reported Caucasian donors included 70% to 85% of the 300 to 400 genotyped donors. The aim of the study was to test whether cataloging public T cell receptors could identify signatures of past pathogen exposure. The T cell repertoires of 666 subjects were profiled by immunosequencing and related to cytomegalovirus serostatus. A separate validation cohort of 100 to 150 different subjects was used in addition to the roughly 640-subject first cohort. The study combined high-throughput TCR immunosequencing, statistical association of individual TCRs with disease status, and machine learning to predict cytomegalovirus infection status. To study patterns of TCR occurrence, a later analysis re-analyzed previously published TCR beta repertoires from around 670 donors and added high-resolution HLA genotyping. The later analysis used no new phenotypic data to find candidate immune exposures, relying instead on TCR beta sequences and their occurrence across donors. In an earlier analysis of around 540 of the donors, high-throughput TCR beta sequencing was used to judge whether each TCR beta V gene segment behaved as functional or pseudogenic. Donor age, sex, ethnicity and CMV serostatus were compiled together with the repertoire data. A later genetic analysis took genome-wide SNP genotypes for about 65% of the roughly 670 donors and used that subset as a discovery cohort. All discovery cohort repertoires had been generated using a single sequencing platform. HLA typing covered class I and class II loci at four-digit resolution. Typing coverage varied by locus: roughly 620-640 donors for A, B, C, DRB1 and DQB1; some 520 for DQA1; more than 600 for DPA1; around 490 for DPB1. About 5 DR-DQ haplotypes were handled as single units for association and clustering, since linkage in the cohort was strong. Across approximately 400 genotyped donors of the cohort, an average of roughly 250,000 unique TCR beta nucleotide sequences per donor were sequenced, and roughly a sixth of those sequences were non-productive. The paper as a whole reports these results and caveats: A later analysis associated 15,000 or so TCR beta sequences with specific HLA alleles at a false discovery rate of 0.05. Immune exposure information for the cohort was limited to CMV serostatus. Compared with the roughly 670-donor mean, donors in an Asian-associated ancestry cluster had fewer N-insertions in productive TCRs, according to a later genetic analysis. When HLA alleles, especially DR and DQ, strongly co-occurred, TCR associations were difficult to assign to individual alleles. V-gene and J-gene trimming of TCR beta chains was associated with a missense DCLRE1C variant in a later genetic analysis, and the association was replicated in an independent cohort. Sequencing depth was assumed to be roughly uniform across donors in the presence/absence analyses, though that assumption may not hold. According to a later analysis, parvovirus B19, influenza, CMV and Epstein-Barr virus appeared linked to several top co-occurrence clusters. According to the authors, the approach could potentially be generalized to other disease states and immunological phenotypes. Linkage disequilibrium might explain the correlated functional status among segregating V segments, but an unknown experimental factor could not be excluded. In vitro tests confirmed that a few of the cytomegalovirus-associated TCR beta chains recognize cytomegalovirus antigens. Most CMV-associated TCR beta chains appeared to be HLA-restricted in a later analysis, and the HLA associations seemed to be driven largely by CMV exposure. In a later analysis, the rate of TCR association differed among HLA loci, with DRB1 alleles having the most associated TCRs and HLA-C alleles having the fewest. The sequencing pipeline was judged likely to have produced a cluster of highly shared sequence variants as a technical artifact. A further reported finding was that TCR beta sequences accurately predicted the HLA-A and HLA-B alleles for most subjects in the first cohort. A total of 164 TCR beta chains were listed by the study as associated with cytomegalovirus. The cohort was sequenced for TCR beta chains only, and without alpha or paired-chain data the features that could be detected were limited. Because some donors lacked HLA typing at each locus, the association tests relied only on the typed subset. The classifier was reported to diagnose cytomegalovirus status with high specificity and sensitivity in both the original cohort and the validation cohort. Some IMGT-functional V segments, including TRBV6-2 and TRBV6-3, could not be distinguished by the 87-base-pair reads and were therefore excluded. The earlier analysis of approximately 540 of the donors excluded 15 to 20 rarely observed V segments, including chromosome 9 orphons, because counts were too low. While some public TCRs were present in many individuals, most TCR sequences turned up only very rarely across donors. In a later analysis, HLA-associated TCR beta chains showed more clonal expansion and lower generation probabilities than non-associated chains that were equally common. In an earlier analysis of roughly 560 of the donors, most TCR beta V segments were observed in productive rearrangements about 87% or about 30% of the time, broadly matching IMGT annotations.

Receptors were amplified or captured by the immunoSEQ multiplex PCR assay. For the multiplex PCR, a mixture combining 60 forward primers for TCR Vbeta segments and 13 reverse primers for TCR Jbeta segments was used. The CDR3 region of rearranged TCR beta genes was amplified from genomic DNA with a multiplex PCR assay. The amplified TCR beta libraries were sequenced on the Illumina HiSeq System as 87-base-pair reads. Processing in the source paper ran as follows. In a later analysis, tens of millions of unique TCR beta chains were counted across the 500 to 850 repertoires, and roughly 11 million of these chains were shared by at least two donors. A nearest-neighbor algorithm error-corrected the raw reads and collapsed the reads into unique sequences, merging closely related sequences to remove PCR and sequencing errors. Alignment of CDR3 sequences to IMGT reference sequences was used to assign V, D and J gene segments. For a sequence to be retained, a match of at least six nucleotides to both a V gene segment and a J gene segment was required. A rearrangement counted as productive if the CDR3 had no stop codons and remained in frame with V and J, and every other rearrangement counted as non-productive. Following IMGT convention, CDR3 was defined as the stretch from the second conserved V-encoded cysteine to the conserved J-encoded phenylalanine. Sequences without an unambiguous match to a single V gene segment were excluded from the earlier analysis of 450 to 650 of the donors. An earlier analysis of fewer than 650 of the donors classified V segments as functional when productive rearrangements were above 56.7% and as segregating when the standard deviation between donors was above 5%. To diagnose cytomegalovirus status from the catalog of TCR beta chain sequences, a statistical classification framework was built. A later analysis assigned V and J genes by comparing TCR nucleotide sequences with IMGT/GENE-DB human TR gene sequences. Using the TCRdist pipeline, a later analysis assigned CDR3 sequences along with most-parsimonious VDJ recombination scenarios. In a later analysis, every TCR beta chain was defined by the combination of its CDR3 amino acid sequence and its V-gene family, and reads without a unique V-gene family were dropped. A later analysis removed several hundred highly shared, low-generation-probability nucleotide sequences to deal with suspected cross-contamination and a sequencing artifact. A later analysis calculated a clonal expansion index for each public chain from normalized within-repertoire ranks of inferred template counts. A later analysis computed generation probabilities with a VDJ recombination model fitted to out-of-frame rearrangements, and checked the results against IGoR. Hypergeometric tests were used in a later analysis to score TCR-TCR, TCR-HLA and TCR-CMV co-occurrence, with a repertoire-size bias correction applied to the TCR pairs. False discovery rates were estimated in a later analysis by permuting HLA or CMV assignments 20 times. In a later analysis, co-occurring TCRs were grouped using DBSCAN, with TCRdist sequence similarity added in when clustering inside HLA-allele-positive subsets. For co-occurrence clustering, repertoires with fewer than 30,000 or more than 120,000 public chains were excluded, along with four to six repertoires with anomalous nucleotide sharing. Sourced from immuneACCESS, this table was stored by TCRdb with only in-frame sequences that have V and J called. A share of the clones is absent; for the studies checked, an unresolved V gene accounts for under half, and the remainder has no known explanation. V, J and clone size derive from that table, while D and trimming were established from the DNA sequence. Recorded for this sample are about 160,000 clones; around 80% of them occurred a single time. Of the sample, approximately 2.3% falls within the top ten clones.

In total, 630 or so healthy bone marrow donors made up the cohort. At the time of sampling, all cohort members were nominally healthy, though unrecorded immune exposures were likely present. The donor tested CMV seronegative, placing the donor among the 300 to 450 seronegative members of the cohort. A peripheral blood sample was collected from each donor, and TCR beta sequencing was performed on peripheral blood mononuclear cells. Genomic DNA extraction from the blood cell samples was performed with the Qiagen DNeasy Blood Extraction Kit. V lost 4 bases and J lost 4 bases; the stretch between them is 14 bases long. CDR1 SGHRS and CDR2 YFSETQ were looked up in the germline V gene. The cysteine opens and the phenylalanine closes a CDR3 of 14 amino acids. The DNA shown is the 42-base CDR3, in frame from base 1. To note about this clone: Its antigen specificity is not known. No much larger clonotype is one base removed from it; base qualities were not supplied.

Sample: PBMCs. Rearrangement joined TRBV5-1 to TRBJ1-1; the D segment cannot be called with confidence. The source of this sequence is a female donor in good health and CMV-seronegative. At the DNA level, the sequence is TGCGCCAGCAGCCTGCGAAGCCAGGCCACTGAAGCTTTCTTT. It encodes CASSLRSQATEAFF. The full variable domain, completed from the reference TRBV5-1 and TRBJ1-1 proteins outside the CDR3, reads KAGVTQTPRYLIKTRGQQVTLSCSPISGHRSVSWYQQTPGQGLQFLFEYFSETQRNKGNFPGRFSGRQFSNSRSEMNVSTLELGDSALYLCASSLRSQATEAFFGQGTRLTVV.